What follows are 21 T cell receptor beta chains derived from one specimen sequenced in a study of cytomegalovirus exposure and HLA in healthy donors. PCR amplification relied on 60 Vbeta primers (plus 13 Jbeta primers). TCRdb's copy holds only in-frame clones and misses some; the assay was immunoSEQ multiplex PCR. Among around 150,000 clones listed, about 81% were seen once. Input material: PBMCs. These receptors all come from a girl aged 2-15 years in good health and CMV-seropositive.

DNA for the CDR3: TGTGCCTGGAAAGGTGAGGGCAGAGCCACAGATACGCAGTATTTT. It translates to CAWKGEGRATDTQYF. V usage is TRBV30 and J usage is TRBJ2-3; a possible D gene is TRBD2 (5 bases). CDR3 size: 15 residues. CDR1 and CDR2 from the germline V gene are GTSNPN and SVGIG (reference sequence). Deletions cut 4 bases from V and 2 bases from J, with 16 bases between. The full variable domain, its missing parts supplied by reference TRBV30 and TRBJ2-3, is SQTIHQWPATLVQPVGSPLSLECTVEGTSNPNLYWYRQAAGRGLQLLFYSVGIGQISSEVPQNLSASRPQDRQFILSSKKLLLSDSGFYLCAWKGEGRATDTQYFGPGTRLTVL.

CDR3 DNA sequence: TGTGCCAGCAGTTACACGAACCAGGGGGCGGATGGCTACACCTTC. It encodes CASSYTNQGADGYTF. V is TRBV6-6 and J is TRBJ1-2, with 8 bases that match TRBD1. The germline V gene encodes CDR1 MNHNY and CDR2 SVGAGI (reference sequence). Trimming at V came to 2 bases and at J to 6 bases, leaving 8 bases not matched to a gene. The CDR3 is 15 residues long.

CDR3 coding DNA: TGTGCCAGCAGCCCACCGACAGGGCTCACCGGGGAGCTGTTTTTT. Translating it yields CASSPPTGLTGELFF. The chain is built from TRBV7-9 and TRBJ2-2; TRBD1 matches 7 bases. This CDR3 region has 15 residues. V shed 5 bases and J 4 bases; nucleotides not matched to a gene: 7. Germline assignment: CDR1 SEHNR and CDR2 FQNEAQ (reference sequence).

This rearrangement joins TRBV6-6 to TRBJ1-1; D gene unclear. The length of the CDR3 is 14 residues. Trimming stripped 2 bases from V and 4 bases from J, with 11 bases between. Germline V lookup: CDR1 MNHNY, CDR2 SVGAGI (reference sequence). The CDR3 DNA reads TGTGCCAGCAGTTACGTTATCCCGGGCACTGAAGCTTTCTTT. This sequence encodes CASSYVIPGTEAFF.

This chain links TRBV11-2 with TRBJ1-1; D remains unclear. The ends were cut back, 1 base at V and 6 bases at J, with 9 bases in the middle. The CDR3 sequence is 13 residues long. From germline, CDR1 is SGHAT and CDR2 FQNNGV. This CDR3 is CASSLVPGAEAFF. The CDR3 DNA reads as TGTGCCAGCAGCTTAGTCCCCGGGGCTGAAGCTTTCTTT.

DNA of the CDR3: TGTGCCAGTGGAGGGGCTAGCACAGATACGCAGTATTTT. The encoded protein is CASGGASTDTQYF. V and J are TRBV6-5 and TRBJ2-3; TRBD2 is a possible D gene (6 bases). Between the trimmed V and J ends, which lost 9 bases and 0 bases, there was a span of 10 bases. This CDR3 contains 13 residues. Germline lookup yields CDR1 MNHEY and CDR2 SVGAGI.

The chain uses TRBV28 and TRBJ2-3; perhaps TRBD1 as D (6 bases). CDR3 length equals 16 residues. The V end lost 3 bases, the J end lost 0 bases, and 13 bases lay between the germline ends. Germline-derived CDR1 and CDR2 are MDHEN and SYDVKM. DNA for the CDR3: TGTGCCAGCAGTTTCCCTTGGACAGAAAGCACAGATACGCAGTATTTT. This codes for CASSFPWTESTDTQYF.

This CDR3 is CASSLSPGYGYEQYF. CDR3 nucleotides: TGTGCCAGCAGTTTATCCCCAGGGTATGGCTACGAGCAGTACTTC. The chain couples TRBV27 to TRBJ2-7; possible D gene TRBD1, 5 bases. CDR1 is MNHEY and CDR2 is SMNVEV in the germline V gene (reference sequence). CDR3 length: 15 amino acids. V was pared by 0 bases and J by 3 bases, with 12 bases between.

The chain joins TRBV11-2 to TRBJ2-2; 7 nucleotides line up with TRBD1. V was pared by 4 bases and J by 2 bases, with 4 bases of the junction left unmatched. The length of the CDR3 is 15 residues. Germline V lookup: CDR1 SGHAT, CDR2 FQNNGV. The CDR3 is CASSSGQINTGELFF. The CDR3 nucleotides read TGTGCCAGCAGCTCGGGACAGATCAACACCGGGGAGCTGTTTTTT.

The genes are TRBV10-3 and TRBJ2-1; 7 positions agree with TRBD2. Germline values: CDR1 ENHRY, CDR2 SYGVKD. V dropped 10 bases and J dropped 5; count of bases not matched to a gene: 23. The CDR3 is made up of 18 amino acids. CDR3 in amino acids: CATPQRASGIVWDNEQFF. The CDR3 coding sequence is TGTGCCACCCCCCAGAGGGCTAGCGGTATTGTTTGGGACAATGAGCAGTTCTTC.

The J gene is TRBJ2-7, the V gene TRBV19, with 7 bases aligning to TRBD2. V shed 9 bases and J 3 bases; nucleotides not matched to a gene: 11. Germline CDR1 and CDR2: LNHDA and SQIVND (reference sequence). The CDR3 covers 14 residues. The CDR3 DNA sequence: TGTGCCAGCCGGGGCGGCGGGAGTCACTACGAGCAGTACTTC. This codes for CASRGGGSHYEQYF.

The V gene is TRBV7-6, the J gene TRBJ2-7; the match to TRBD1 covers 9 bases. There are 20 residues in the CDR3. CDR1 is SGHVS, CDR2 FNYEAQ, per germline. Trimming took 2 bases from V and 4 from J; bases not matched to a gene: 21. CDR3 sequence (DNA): TGTGCCAGCAGCTTATACCCTGGGATAACACCGGGACAGGGTGGATACGAGCAGTACTTC. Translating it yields CASSLYPGITPGQGGYEQYF. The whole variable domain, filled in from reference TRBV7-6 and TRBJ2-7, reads GAGVSQSPRYKVTKRGQDVALRCDPISGHVSLYWYRQALGQGPEFLTYFNYEAQQDKSGLPNDRFSAERPEGSISTLTIQRTEQRDSAMYRCASSLYPGITPGQGGYEQYFGPGTRLTVT.

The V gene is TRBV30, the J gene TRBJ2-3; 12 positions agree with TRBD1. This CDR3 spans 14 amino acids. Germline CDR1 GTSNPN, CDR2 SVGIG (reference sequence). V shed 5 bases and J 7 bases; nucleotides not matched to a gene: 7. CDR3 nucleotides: TGTGCCTGGGGGGACAGGGGGCATTCTTATACGCAGTATTTT. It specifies CAWGDRGHSYTQYF.

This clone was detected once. CDR3 DNA sequence: TGCAGCTCCAAGGGCCGGGACAGTGTCTACGAGCAGTACTTC. It translates to CSSKGRDSVYEQYF. V and J are TRBV29-1 and TRBJ2-7, with 7 bases identical to TRBD1. CDR3 length equals 14 residues. With V trimmed by 8 bases and J by 3 bases, 13 bases remained unmatched. Germline V gene sequence: CDR1 SQVTM, CDR2 ANQGSEA.

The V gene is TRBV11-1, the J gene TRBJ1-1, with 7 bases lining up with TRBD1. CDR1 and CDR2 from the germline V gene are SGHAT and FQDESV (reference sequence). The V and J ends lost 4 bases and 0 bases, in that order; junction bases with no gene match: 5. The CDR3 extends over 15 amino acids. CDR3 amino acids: CASSSGDRLNTEAFF. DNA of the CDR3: TGTGCCAGCAGCTCCGGGGACAGACTGAACACTGAAGCTTTCTTT.

Here the CDR3 DNA reads TGCAGCGGACAGGGTGGAAACACCATATATTTT. Amino acid sequence: CSGQGGNTIYF. The rearrangement uses TRBV20-1 and TRBJ1-3; 8 bases are a match to TRBD1. The CDR3 has 11 amino acids. Germline V lookup: CDR1 DFQATT, CDR2 SNEGSKA (reference sequence).

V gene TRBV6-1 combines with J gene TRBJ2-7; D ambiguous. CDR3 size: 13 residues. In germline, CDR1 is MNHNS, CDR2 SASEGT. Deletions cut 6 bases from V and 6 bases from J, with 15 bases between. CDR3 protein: CASRLIWAGEQYF. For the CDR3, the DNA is TGTGCCAGCAGGCTAATCTGGGCTGGCGAGCAGTACTTC.

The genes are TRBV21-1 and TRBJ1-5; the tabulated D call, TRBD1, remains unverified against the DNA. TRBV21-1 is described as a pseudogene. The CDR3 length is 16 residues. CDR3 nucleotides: TGTGCCAGCAGCAAAGCGCATAGGGGTGGGAATCAGCCCCAGCATTTT. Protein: CASSKAHRGGNQPQHF.

CDR3 sequence reads: CASSAFSNEKLFF. CDR3 nucleotides: TGTGCCAGCAGTGCCTTTAGTAATGAAAAACTGTTTTTT. This chain connects TRBV2 to TRBJ1-4; D gene uncertain. The germline V gene encodes CDR1 SNHLY and CDR2 FYNNEI. CDR3 length: 13 amino acids. Deletions cut 4 bases from V and 4 bases from J, with 7 bases between.

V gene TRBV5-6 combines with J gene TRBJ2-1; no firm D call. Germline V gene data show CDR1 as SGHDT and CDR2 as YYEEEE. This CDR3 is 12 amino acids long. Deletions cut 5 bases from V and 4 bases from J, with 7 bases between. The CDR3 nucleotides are TGTGCCAGCAGGAACTTTTACAATGAGCAGTTCTTC. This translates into CASRNFYNEQFF.

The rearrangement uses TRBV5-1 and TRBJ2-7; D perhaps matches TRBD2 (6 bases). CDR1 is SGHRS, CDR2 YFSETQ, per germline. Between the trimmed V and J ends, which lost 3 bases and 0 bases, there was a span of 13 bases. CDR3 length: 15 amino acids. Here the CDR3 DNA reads TGCGCCAGCAGCTGGGCTGGAGGGAGCTCCTACGAGCAGTACTTC. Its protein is CASSWAGGSSYEQYF. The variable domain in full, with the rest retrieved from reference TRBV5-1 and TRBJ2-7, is KAGVTQTPRYLIKTRGQQVTLSCSPISGHRSVSWYQQTPGQGLQFLFEYFSETQRNKGNFPGRFSGRQFSNSRSEMNVSTLELGDSALYLCASSWAGGSSYEQYFGPGTRLTVT.